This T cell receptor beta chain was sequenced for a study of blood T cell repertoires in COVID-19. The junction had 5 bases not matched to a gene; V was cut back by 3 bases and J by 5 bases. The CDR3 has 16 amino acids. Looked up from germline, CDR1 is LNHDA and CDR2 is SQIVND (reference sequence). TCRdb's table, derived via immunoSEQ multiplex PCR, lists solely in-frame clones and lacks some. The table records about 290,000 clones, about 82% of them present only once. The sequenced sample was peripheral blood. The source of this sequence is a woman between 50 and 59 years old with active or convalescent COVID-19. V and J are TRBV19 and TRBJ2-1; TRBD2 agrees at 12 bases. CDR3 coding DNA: TGTGCCAGTAGTATCTGGACTAGCGGGACAAACAATGAGCAGTTCTTC. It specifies CASSIWTSGTNNEQFF.